This entry describes one TCR beta chain. The target of this receptor is not known. No much larger clonotype is one base removed from it; base qualities were not supplied. The data were obtained in a study of long-term antiretroviral therapy in people with HIV (dated by TCRdb to the early 2020s). In the study overall: Collection of the earliest samples took place about a decade ahead of the 2015 WHO recommendation for immediate ART, at a time when ART was typically delayed until CD4 counts fell. A retrospective serial study tested whether ART initiation and durable HIV suppression were associated with changes in peripheral blood TRB repertoire composition and diversity. A total of about 200 cryopreserved PBMC samples were contributed to the cohort by 30 adults with confirmed HIV infection, with samples collected serially over a mean of around 6 years (range 1-12). Among the 30 or so participants with HIV, ten to eleven were female. No cross-contamination during QIAcube processing turned up in test extractions that ran a monoclonal T-cell line alongside 33 polyclonal samples. What the research found in general, with its limitations: Samples dated from 2004 to 2017, and the ART regimens used may be less effective than current ones. A significant increase in TRB diversity was found to be associated with ART initiation, although TRB diversity was observed to remain significantly below that of transplant donor controls even after long-term ART. Owing to limited PBMC availability, only the TCR beta chain was sequenced, without alpha chain pairing. Unsorted PBMC were profiled instead of sorted CD4+ and CD8+ T cells because pre-ART samples had limited cell numbers. At every time point, the repertoire was dominated by expanded TRB clones first identified before ART initiation, although this dominance fluctuated and, in many PLHIV, declined after ART. No data were available on ART adherence, viral resistance or therapy changes, limiting inferences about post-ART repertoire changes. CDR3 length ranges in HIV repertoires were narrower than in controls, and network structure suggested an antigen-experienced repertoire with only a slight naive shift after ART.

The immunoSEQ hsTCRB v3.0 assay was used at survey level resolution to sequence the TRB variable region. A depth of roughly 35,000-50,000 T-cell genomes per sample was targeted for TRB sequencing. TRB libraries were pooled and sequenced on an Illumina MiSeq using a v3 150-cycle kit. Processing in the source paper ran as follows. Analysis of repertoires was carried out in R inside a reproducible Nextflow workflow spanning QC, data transformation and analysis. Custom analyses were implemented in LymphoSeq2, an R package for AIRR-Seq data exploration. After excluding several samples that yielded fewer than 5000 total TRB sequences, approximately 180 HIV repertoires remained for analysis. Among the 188 retained HIV repertoires, some 60 were collected before ART initiation and 120 to 140 were collected after ART initiation. Repertoires were downsampled to 5000 TRB nucleotide sequences, and summary statistics were averaged over 100 downsampling iterations. Only TRB sequences with CDR3 regions of at least seven amino acids were retained for analysis. Diversity was assessed using a clonality score derived from Shannon entropy and using the Gini coefficient. In the repertoire networks, any two of the top 5000 CDR3 amino acid sequences were linked whenever the two sequences differed by an edit distance of one. For TRB CDR3 amino acid sequences, GLIPH2 was used to predict antigen specificity groups and MHC restriction. To flag known associations with CMV, EBV, HIV or tissue antigens, CDR3 amino acid sequences were compared against VDJdb and McPAS-TCR. Pre-ART, post-ART and control groups were compared with Wilcoxon signed-rank tests and Holm-Bonferroni correction. TCRdb holds this immuneACCESS table with in-frame rearrangements only. Some clones are missing; in checked studies, unresolved V genes explain under half, and the rest has no known cause. That table is the source of V, J and clone size, and D and trimming were worked out from the DNA. Across this sample there are around 18,000 clones, with over 75% seen only once. About 9.1% of the sample is taken by the ten largest.

To be included, a participant needed at least one PBMC sample from before ART initiation plus at least two post-ART samples. Every participant with HIV received treatment in the United States of America. Before DNA extraction, cryopreserved samples of roughly 1-10 million PBMC were thawed and washed. At the time of the earliest PBMC sample, participants with HIV were aged between about 20 and 60 years. PBMC samples from each participant spanned 1-4 timepoints before ART initiation and 2-8 timepoints after ART initiation, with a median of 7 samples. For every participant, serial HIV viral load, CD4+ T-cell count, ART history and demographic data were obtained. Using a Qiagen kit on a QIAcube, genomic DNA was extracted from unsorted PBMC, with samples processed in batches of 12. The sequence derives from a man aged 50-60 years with HIV. Here the sequenced sample was unsorted PBMCs, taken 4.2 years after starting antiretroviral therapy.

The nucleotide sequence reads TGTGCCAGCAGCGCGGGGGGGATGGACTATGGCTACACCTTC. Translation gives CASSAGGMDYGYTF. The sequence joins TRBV9 to TRBJ1-2; TRBD1 could be the D gene, as 5 bases match. V is shortened by 3 bases, J by 3 bases, and the region joining them spans 12 bases. From cysteine to phenylalanine, the CDR3 is 14 amino acids long. CDR3 DNA is the only sequence kept; it has 42 bases, read in frame from the first base. Based on the germline V gene, the CDR1 and CDR2 sequences are SGDLS and YYNGEE.